The subject of this entry is one TCR beta chain. The antigen is not known. Donors, without exception, were Caucasian adults residing in Nashville, Tennessee. This entry is derived from a study of shared clonotypes between healthy human individuals. Study-wide points: It was the non-shared clonotypes that had lower generation probabilities than clonotypes shared by all four donors.

The material for each subset, its genomic DNA, was split evenly across several immunoSEQ plates. Produced via immunoSEQ multiplex PCR; TCRdb's table is partial and in-frame only. The sample contains millions of clones, 85% to 95% of which appear only once. Sequencing input: naive CD4+ T cells from PBMCs. The subset: CD45RA+ positively selected. The sequence was obtained from a man aged 18 to 35 in good health. Some clones in this sample may be carry-over from other donors' samples.

The DNA for the CDR3 is TGTGCCAGCAGCCCAGGGGGAGGGGGAAACACCATATATTTT. Its translation is CASSPGGGGNTIYF. This chain connects TRBV9 to TRBJ1-3; 7 bases match TRBD1. The germline gives CDR1 SGDLS, CDR2 YYNGEE. Trimming removed 4 bases from V and 4 bases from J; junction bases left unmatched: 5. This CDR3 is built from 14 residues.